This T cell receptor (beta chain) was captured in a study of blood T cell repertoires in COVID-19. As for the study in general: COVID-19 samples collected from the United States, Italy and Spain covered acute and convalescent phases. Nucleic acid was either cDNA or gDNA, and it came from T cells, B-cell-depleted T cells, or PBMCs.

This CDR3 is 14 amino acids long. The ends were cut back, 4 bases at V and 5 bases at J, with 14 bases in the middle. In germline, CDR1 is MDHEN, CDR2 SYDVKM. Authors' analysis steps: For nucleated cells, counts were estimated from reference gene primer amplification. Some clones are missing from TCRdb's copy, which holds only in-frame ones; the method was immunoSEQ multiplex PCR. V and J calls and clone size are given by that table; D and trimming were obtained from the DNA. The repertoire holds fewer than 350,000 clones, with 70% to 90% as singletons. The TCR comes from a woman aged 30 to 39 who had recovered from COVID-19. V is TRBV28 and J is TRBJ2-5, with a tentative D call TRBD2 (8 bases). Sequenced input: peripheral blood. Here the CDR3 reads CASSSLAGQETQYF. The CDR3 DNA reads as TGTGCCAGCAGTTCCTTAGCGGGACAGGAGACCCAGTACTTC. The full variable domain, its missing parts supplied by reference TRBV28 and TRBJ2-5, is DVKVTQSSRYLVKRTGEKVFLECVQDMDHENMFWYRQDPGLGLRLIYFSYDVKMKEKGDIPEGYSVSREKKERFSLILESASTNQTSMYLCASSSLAGQETQYFGPGTRLLVL.